This entry features one T cell receptor (beta chain) sequence. No antigen is known for it. No qualities accompany the bases; no much larger clone lies one base away. These data belong to a study of blood T cell repertoires in COVID-19 (dated by TCRdb to about 2020). With regard to the full study: Collaborator samples came from the United States, Italy and Spain and covered acute and convalescent phases of COVID-19. The prospective study material was composed of cDNA or gDNA derived from T cells, B-cell-depleted T cells, or PBMCs. Where available, HLA class I and class II types were taken from metadata supplied by the sample provider and were not determined by assay-based typing. The dataset comprised deeply sampled blood TCRbeta repertoires from subjects exposed to, actively infected with, or recovered from COVID-19. A de-identified subject ID, COVID-19 status, age in years and sex were almost always included in the sample metadata. Samples were obtained from the ongoing ImmuneRACE study (first 160 participants) and from over 1,000 subjects provided by 6 global collaborators. The repertoires were released in a freely available public database intended as a resource for research on the immune response to SARS-CoV-2. Broad study findings and their caveats: How much clinical and demographic metadata was included differed by source and by participant, and the metadata was provided uncurated.

The CDR3, cysteine through phenylalanine, is 10 amino acids long. Only the CDR3 region is kept as DNA, spanning 30 bases read in frame from base 1. From a lookup of the germline V gene, CDR1 and CDR2 are SGHNT and YENEEA. The germline ends are 5 bases apart after V is trimmed by 9 bases and J by 2 bases. Whole blood was collected in K2EDTA tubes by collaborating institutions according to the institutions' own protocols. For TCRbeta analysis, collaborators shipped samples as frozen whole blood, isolated PBMCs, or DNA extracted from either of those sample types. TCRbeta CDR3 regions were amplified from genomic DNA by means of the immunoSEQ Assay, a bias-controlled multiplex PCR. Regarding the original processing steps: Nucleated cell counts per sample were estimated from amplification of reference gene primers within the assay. To quantify the absolute abundance of each unique TCRbeta CDR3 rearrangement, sequence reads were collapsed and filtered. For each sample, productive Simpson clonality was calculated as the square root of Simpson's diversity index over productive rearrangements. Drawn from immuneACCESS, this table holds only the in-frame rearrangements with V and J called that TCRdb kept. Clones are partly lost; checked studies trace under half to an unresolved V gene and leave the rest unexplained. The DNA gave D and trimming, while V, J and clone size come from that table. This sample comprises approximately 280,000 clones, over 75% of them detected only once. Almost 9.5% of the sample is held by the ten biggest clonotypes.

The V gene is TRBV11-3 and the J gene is TRBJ2-7, with the identity of the D gene unclear. Sequenced sample: peripheral blood. The source of this sequence is a man in his late teens or twenties with active or convalescent COVID-19. The DNA sequence is TGTGCCAGGGCCCCCTACGAGCAGTACTTC. Translated, it reads CARAPYEQYF.